This TCR beta chain was profiled in a study of blood T cell repertoires in COVID-19. On the study more broadly: Italy, Spain and the United States were the sources of the convalescent and acute COVID-19 samples.

Authors' processing steps: Reference gene primer amplification yielded estimated nucleated cell counts. Repertoires were generated with immunoSEQ multiplex PCR, while TCRdb's copy carries only in-frame clones and drops some. V, J and clone size are those of that table, while D and trimming were read from the DNA. The sample yields 110,000 or so clones, around 85% seen once. The V gene end was trimmed by 8 bases and the J gene end by 0 bases; junction bases not matched to a gene: 2. The CDR3 runs to 13 residues. This receptor was identified in a human donor in a cohort sampled during active COVID-19. This sequence joins TRBV12-3 or TRBV12-4 and TRBJ2-3; 7 bases line up with TRBD2. The material sequenced was peripheral blood. The CDR3 DNA is TGTGCCAGCGGGAGGGCCAGCACAGATACGCAGTATTTT. It translates to CASGRASTDTQYF.